The clone carrying this T cell receptor (beta chain) was detected only once. What it binds is not known. Clones were read by immunoSEQ multiplex PCR, and TCRdb kept only the in-frame ones, dropping some. The sample holds tens of thousands of clones, almost 90% seen once. This entry belongs to a study of T cell responses to AZD1222 COVID-19 vaccine. Broader study findings: Reports indicate that nearly half of spike-specific TCRs are directed at unmutated variant regions. In a largely white British group with more females than males, clonal diversity was possibly underestimated. Vaccination with two AZD1222 doses was followed by a rise in Spike-specific TCR breadth and depth.

V dropped 1 base and J dropped 6 bases, with 10 bases sitting between them. The CDR3 runs 14 residues. The germline V gene has CDR1 MNHNS and CDR2 SASEGT. The chain recombines TRBV6-1 with TRBJ1-5; no reliable D call. This sequence was found in an adult in good health. The input for sequencing was peripheral blood, taken on day 0 of MenACWY control vaccination. The CDR3 region is CASSEVDNFQPQHF. Here the CDR3 DNA reads TGTGCCAGCAGTGAAGTTGACAATTTTCAGCCCCAGCATTTT.